These 17 T cell receptor beta chains were sequenced from one sample in a study of T cells after yellow fever vaccination. TCRdb redid the calling of the 5' RACE reads with MiXCR, one entry per CDR3 protein. The table shows 300,000 or so distinct CDR3 sequences, with over 10% occurring only once. This specimen was CD4+ T cells sorted from PBMCs, taken 45 days after the yellow fever booster vaccination. These receptors originate from a man aged 30-40 years who received the YFV17D yellow fever vaccine.

The CDR3 region has the DNA TGCGCCAGCAGCTTGCAGGGGCCGACCCTCAATGAGCAGTTCTTC. Amino acid sequence: CASSLQGPTLNEQFF. The V gene is TRBV5-1, the J gene TRBJ2-1, with D perhaps TRBD1 (6 bases). The CDR3 covers 15 residues. From germline, CDR1 is SGHRS and CDR2 YFSETQ. Trimming stripped 1 base from V and 6 bases from J, with 14 bases between.

This chain joins TRBV20-1 and TRBJ2-2; unclear D gene. Germline-derived CDR1 and CDR2 are DFQATT and SNEGSKA (reference sequence). This CDR3 spans 15 amino acids. V shed 0 bases and J shed 5 bases, with 13 bases lying between them. In DNA form, the CDR3 reads TGCAGTGCTAGAGATCCCCGCCTCCGAACCGGGGAGCTGTTTTTT. Its translation: CSARDPRLRTGELFF.

The rearrangement joins TRBV12-3 or TRBV12-4 to TRBJ2-5; D call uncertain. The CDR3 totals 15 residues. The V gene lost 3 bases and the J gene lost 1 base, with 12 bases spanning the gap. The CDR3 loop is CASSFGAGGQETQYF. The CDR3 DNA is TGTGCCAGCAGTTTCGGCGCTGGCGGCCAAGAGACCCAGTACTTC.

CDR3 amino acids: CASGPGVSLKHNEQFF. The DNA for the CDR3 is TGTGCCAGCGGCCCTGGGGTCTCGTTAAAGCACAATGAGCAGTTCTTC. The chain recombines TRBV7-9 with TRBJ2-1; D call uncertain. The CDR3 has 16 residues. The V gene's germline CDR1 is SEHNR and CDR2 FQNEAQ (reference sequence). V was pared by 8 bases and J by 5 bases, with 22 bases between. The whole variable domain, remainder taken from reference TRBV7-9 and TRBJ2-1, is DTGVSQNPRHKITKRGQNVTFRCDPISEHNRLYWYRQTLGQGPEFLTYFQNEAQLEKSRLLSDRFSAERPKGSFSTLEIQRTEQGDSAMYLCASGPGVSLKHNEQFFGPGTRLTVL.

The rearrangement uses TRBV20-1 and TRBJ1-1; no reliable D call. There are 10 residues in the CDR3. Trimming stripped 3 bases from V and 4 bases from J, with 3 bases between. The V gene's germline CDR1 is DFQATT and CDR2 SNEGSKA (reference sequence). CDR3 sequence: CSASGTEAFF. The CDR3 nucleotides are TGCAGTGCTAGCGGCACTGAAGCTTTCTTT.

This clonotype was observed a handful of times. The chain has TRBV5-1 and TRBJ2-7, with D hard to call. Trimming removed 4 bases from V and 7 bases from J, with 12 bases in between. CDR1 is SGHRS, CDR2 YFSETQ, per germline. This CDR3 contains 12 residues. CDR3 sequence reads: CASSRQFGEQYF. The DNA for the CDR3 is TGCGCCAGCAGCCGCCAGTTTGGGGAGCAGTACTTC.

This clonotype has more than one count but fewer than ten. The chain combines TRBV20-1 with TRBJ2-1; 8 nucleotides align to TRBD2. Trimming at V came to 0 bases and at J to 9 bases, leaving 10 bases not matched to a gene. The CDR3 sequence is 15 residues long. Germline CDR1 and CDR2: DFQATT and SNEGSKA (reference sequence). CDR3 DNA sequence: TGCAGTGCTAGAGACCCCGGGACTAGTTTTGGTGAGCAGTTCTTC. Its translation is CSARDPGTSFGEQFF.

This clonotype occurred a few times. The V and J genes are TRBV12-3 or TRBV12-4 and TRBJ2-1, with 7 positions matching TRBD2. The length of the CDR3 is 16 residues. V dropped 1 base and J dropped 6; count of bases not matched to a gene: 9. CDR3 amino acids: CASSLGWPGGGNEQFF. The CDR3 bases are TGTGCCAGCAGTTTAGGCTGGCCGGGAGGAGGCAATGAGCAGTTCTTC.

The rearrangement links TRBV5-4 to TRBJ1-2; D perhaps matches TRBD1 (6 bases). Trimming left V 10 bases short and J 2 bases short, with 24 bases between. The CDR3 covers 16 residues. Germline values: CDR1 SGHNT, CDR2 YYREEE (reference sequence). The CDR3, as DNA: TGTGCCGTAGAATTCGGAGGGGGAAGAGTCAACTATGGCTACACCTTC. As protein: CAVEFGGGRVNYGYTF.

V and J are TRBV3-1 and TRBJ2-1, with 8 bases fitting TRBD2. Germline-derived CDR1 and CDR2 are LGHDT and YNNKEL (reference sequence). This CDR3 is built from 12 residues. J gave up 12 bases and V 4 bases, and 5 bases lay outside the gene matches. CDR3 region: CASSPSGSGQFF. In DNA, the CDR3 is TGTGCCAGCAGCCCCAGCGGGAGCGGGCAGTTCTTC.

The chain combines TRBV20-1 with TRBJ2-7; D not resolved. Trimming removed 0 bases from V and 0 bases from J, with 12 bases in between. Germline V gives CDR1 DFQATT, CDR2 SNEGSKA (reference sequence). CDR3 length: 15 amino acids. For the CDR3, the DNA is TGCAGTGCTAGAGATCTTACCGCTAGCTCCTACGAGCAGTACTTC. It codes for CSARDLTASSYEQYF.

The chain employs TRBV7-2 and TRBJ2-7; 9 positions agree with TRBD2. Trimming removed 3 bases from V and 5 bases from J; junction bases left unmatched: 8. In germline, CDR1 is SGHTA, CDR2 FQGNSA. The length of the CDR3 is 15 residues. The CDR3 bases are TGTGCCAGCAGCTTGATTAGCGGGAGCACCAACGAGCAGTACTTC. Protein: CASSLISGSTNEQYF.

This clonotype has more than one count but fewer than ten. Here the CDR3 reads CSVVSPGNRYGYTF. DNA for the CDR3: TGCAGCGTTGTATCCCCAGGGAATCGCTATGGCTACACCTTC. The rearrangement uses TRBV29-1 and TRBJ1-2; TRBD1 might be the D (5 bases). Per germline, CDR1 SQVTM and CDR2 ANQGSEA. This CDR3 region has 14 residues. V was clipped by 4 bases and J by 4 bases, with 16 bases between them.

Worth noting for this clonotype: The junction differs from germline at one of its ends, possibly a read error. V and J are TRBV6-8 and TRBJ2-1; the D gene is possibly TRBD2 (6 bases). CDR1 and CDR2 (germline): MNHGY, SAAAGT. The CDR3 loop spans 16 amino acids. The chain's CDR3 is CVSSYPGEIAYNEQFF. As DNA, the CDR3 is TGTGTCAGCAGTTACCCGGGGGAGATCGCCTACAATGAGCAGTTCTTC.

Concerning this clonotype: This could be a read error, since a much larger clone is one nucleotide away. The rearrangement joins TRBV20-1 to TRBJ2-1; D is possibly TRBD1 (6 bases). This CDR3 contains 12 residues. V lost 7 bases, J lost 4 bases, and 11 bases lay in between. Looked up from germline, CDR1 is DFQATT and CDR2 is SNEGSKA (reference sequence). The DNA for the CDR3 is TGCAGTGAGGGGGATCGGTACAATGAGCAGTTCTTC. This codes for CSEGDRYNEQFF.

The gene calls are TRBV7-2 and TRBJ2-3; TRBD2 is a possible D gene (5 bases). This CDR3 has 14 amino acids. CDR1 is SGHTA, CDR2 FQGNSA, per germline. The V gene lost 2 bases and the J gene lost 5 bases, with 11 bases spanning the gap. CDR3 nucleotides: TGTGCCAGCAGCTTAAACCCCGGAGGAGATACGCAGTATTTT. It translates to CASSLNPGGDTQYF.

The J gene is TRBJ2-3, the V gene TRBV20-1, with 8 bases fitting TRBD2. Germline values: CDR1 DFQATT, CDR2 SNEGSKA (reference sequence). The CDR3 has 12 residues. The CDR3 loop is CLLAEIGPAQYF. The CDR3, as DNA: TGCCTACTAGCGGAAATAGGTCCGGCGCAGTATTTT.